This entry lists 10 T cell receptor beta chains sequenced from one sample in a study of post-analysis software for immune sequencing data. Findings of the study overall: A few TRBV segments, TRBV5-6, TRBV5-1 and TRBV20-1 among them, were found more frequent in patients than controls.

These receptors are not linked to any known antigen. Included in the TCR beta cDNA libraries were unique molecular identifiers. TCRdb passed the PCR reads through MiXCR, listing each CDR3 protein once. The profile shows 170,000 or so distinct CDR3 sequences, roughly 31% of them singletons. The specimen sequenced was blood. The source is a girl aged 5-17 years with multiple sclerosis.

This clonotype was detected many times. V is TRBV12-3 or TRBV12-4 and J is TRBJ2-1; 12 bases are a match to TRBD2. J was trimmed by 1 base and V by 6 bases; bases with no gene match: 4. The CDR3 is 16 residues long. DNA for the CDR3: TGTGCCAGCAGAGCTAGCGGGAGGGGGTCCTACAATGAGCAGTTCTTC. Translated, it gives CASRASGRGSYNEQFF.

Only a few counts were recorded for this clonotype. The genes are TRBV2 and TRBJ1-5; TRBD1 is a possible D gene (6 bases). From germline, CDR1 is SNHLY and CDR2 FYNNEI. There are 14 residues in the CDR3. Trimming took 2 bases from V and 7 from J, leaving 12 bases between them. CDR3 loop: CASSELQGSQPQHF. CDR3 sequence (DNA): TGTGCCAGCAGTGAATTACAGGGAAGCCAGCCCCAGCATTTT.

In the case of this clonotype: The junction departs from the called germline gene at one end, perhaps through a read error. The CDR3 reads CASPPLEGGVNEKRFF. In DNA, the CDR3 is TGTGCCAGCCCCCCCTTAGAAGGAGGAGTGAATGAAAAACGGTTTTTT. This sequence joins TRBV5-6 and TRBJ1-4; the D is unclear. This CDR3 comprises 16 residues. From germline, CDR1 is SGHDT and CDR2 YYEEEE.

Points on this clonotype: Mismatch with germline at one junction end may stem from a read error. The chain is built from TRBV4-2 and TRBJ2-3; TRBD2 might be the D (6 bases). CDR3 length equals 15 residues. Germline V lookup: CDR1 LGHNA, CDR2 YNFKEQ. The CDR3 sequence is CAGSEIAGITDTQYF. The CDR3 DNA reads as TGTGCCGGCAGCGAGATTGCGGGGATCACAGATACGCAGTATTTT.

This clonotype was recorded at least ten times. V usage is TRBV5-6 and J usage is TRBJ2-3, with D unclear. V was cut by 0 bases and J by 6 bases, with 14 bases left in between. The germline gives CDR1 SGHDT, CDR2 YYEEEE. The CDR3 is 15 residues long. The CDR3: CASSLVILLTDTQYF. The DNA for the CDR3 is TGTGCCAGCAGCTTGGTTATCTTGCTGACCGATACGCAGTATTTT.

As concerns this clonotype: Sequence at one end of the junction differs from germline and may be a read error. The chain's CDR3 is CAASGTRTDTQYF. CDR3 coding DNA: TGTGCCGCCAGCGGGACAAGGACAGATACGCAGTATTTT. This sequence joins TRBV24-1 and TRBJ2-3, with D tentatively TRBD2 (7 bases). Per the germline V gene, CDR1 is KGHDR and CDR2 is SFDVKD. The CDR3 runs 13 residues.

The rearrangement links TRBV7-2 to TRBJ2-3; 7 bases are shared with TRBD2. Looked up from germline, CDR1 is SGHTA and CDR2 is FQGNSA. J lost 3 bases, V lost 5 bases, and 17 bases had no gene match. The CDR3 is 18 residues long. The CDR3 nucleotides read TGTGCCAGCAGCCCTTTAGGGCAGGGCCTAGCGGAGACAGATACGCAGTATTTT. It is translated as CASSPLGQGLAETDTQYF.

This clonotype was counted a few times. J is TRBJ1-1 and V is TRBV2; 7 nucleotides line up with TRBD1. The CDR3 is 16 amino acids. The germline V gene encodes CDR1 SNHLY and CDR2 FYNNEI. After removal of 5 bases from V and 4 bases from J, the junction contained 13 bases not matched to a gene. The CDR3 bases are TGTGCCAGCAGTCTAACTAACAGGGGAGTGGGCACTGAAGCTTTCTTT. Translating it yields CASSLTNRGVGTEAFF.

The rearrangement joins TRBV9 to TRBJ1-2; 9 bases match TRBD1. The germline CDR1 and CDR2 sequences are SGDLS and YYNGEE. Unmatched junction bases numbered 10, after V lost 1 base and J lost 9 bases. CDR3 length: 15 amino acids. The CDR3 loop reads CASSVSIGGQGSYTF. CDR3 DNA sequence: TGTGCCAGCAGCGTAAGTATTGGGGGACAGGGTAGCTACACCTTC.

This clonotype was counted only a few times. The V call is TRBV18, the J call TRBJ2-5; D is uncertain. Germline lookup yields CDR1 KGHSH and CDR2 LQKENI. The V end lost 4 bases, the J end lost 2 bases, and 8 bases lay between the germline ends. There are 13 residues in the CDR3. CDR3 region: CASSQGSQETQYF. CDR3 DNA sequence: TGTGCCAGCTCACAGGGATCTCAAGAGACCCAGTACTTC.